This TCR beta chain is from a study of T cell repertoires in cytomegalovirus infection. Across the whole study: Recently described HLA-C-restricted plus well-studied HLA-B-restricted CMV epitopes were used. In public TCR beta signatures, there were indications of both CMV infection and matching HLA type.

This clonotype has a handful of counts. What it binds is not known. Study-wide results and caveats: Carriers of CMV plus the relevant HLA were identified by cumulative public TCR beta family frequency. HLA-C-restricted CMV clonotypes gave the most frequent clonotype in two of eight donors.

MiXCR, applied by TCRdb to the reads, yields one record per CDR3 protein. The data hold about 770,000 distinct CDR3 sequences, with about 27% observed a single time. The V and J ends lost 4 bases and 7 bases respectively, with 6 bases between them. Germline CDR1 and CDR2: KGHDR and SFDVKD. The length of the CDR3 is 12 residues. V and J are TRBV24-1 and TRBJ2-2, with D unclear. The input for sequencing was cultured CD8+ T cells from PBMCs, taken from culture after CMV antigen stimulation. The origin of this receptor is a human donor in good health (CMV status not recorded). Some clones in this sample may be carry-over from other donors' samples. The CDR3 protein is CATSEFDGELFF. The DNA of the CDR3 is TGTGCCACCAGTGAGTTCGACGGGGAGCTGTTTTTT.